This T cell receptor beta chain was identified in a study of blood T cell repertoires in COVID-19. Whole-study context: Whether acute or convalescent, the COVID-19 samples came from the United States, Italy and Spain. T cells, B-cell-depleted T cells, or PBMCs provided the cDNA or gDNA that served as material.

Methods used by the authors: It was from reference gene primer amplification that nucleated cell counts were estimated. Measured with immunoSEQ multiplex PCR; TCRdb has only the in-frame clones, and not every one. That table is the source of V, J and clone size, and D and trimming were worked out from the DNA. The sample comprises about 280,000 clones, over 75% of which are singletons, and 10% to 15% rests with the top ten. Sequenced input: peripheral blood. The receptor's source is a human donor in a cohort sampled during active COVID-19.

Here the CDR3 reads CASSWGPDRGYGYTF. Written as DNA, the CDR3 is TGTGCCAGCAGTTGGGGGCCCGACAGGGGCTATGGCTACACCTTC. V is TRBV6-5 and J is TRBJ1-2; 8 bases align to TRBD1. V lost 4 bases, J lost 4 bases, and 8 bases stayed unmatched. The CDR3 has 15 amino acids. Germline V gives CDR1 MNHEY, CDR2 SVGAGI.